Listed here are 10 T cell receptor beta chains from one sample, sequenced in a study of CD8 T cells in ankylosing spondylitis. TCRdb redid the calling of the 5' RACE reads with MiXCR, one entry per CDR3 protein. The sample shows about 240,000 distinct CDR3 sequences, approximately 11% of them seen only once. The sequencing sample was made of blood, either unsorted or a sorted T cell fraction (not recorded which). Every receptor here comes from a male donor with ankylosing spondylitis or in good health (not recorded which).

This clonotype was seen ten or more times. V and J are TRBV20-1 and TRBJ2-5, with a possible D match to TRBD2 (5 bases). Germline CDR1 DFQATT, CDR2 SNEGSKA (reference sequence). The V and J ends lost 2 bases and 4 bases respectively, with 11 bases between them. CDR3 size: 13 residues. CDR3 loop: CSARPIAGETQYF. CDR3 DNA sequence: TGCAGTGCTAGACCGATCGCGGGAGAGACCCAGTACTTC.

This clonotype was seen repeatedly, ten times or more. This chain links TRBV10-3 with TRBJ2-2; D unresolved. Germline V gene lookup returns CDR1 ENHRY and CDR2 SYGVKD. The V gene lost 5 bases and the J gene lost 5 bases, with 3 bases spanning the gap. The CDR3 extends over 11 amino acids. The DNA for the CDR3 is TGTGCCATCAGTACAACCGGGGAGCTGTTTTTT. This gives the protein CAISTTGELFF.

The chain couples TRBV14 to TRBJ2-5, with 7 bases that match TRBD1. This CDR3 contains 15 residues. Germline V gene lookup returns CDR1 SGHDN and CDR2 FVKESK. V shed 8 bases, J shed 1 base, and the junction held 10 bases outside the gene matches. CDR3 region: CASGPRQGPQETQYF. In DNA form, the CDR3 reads TGTGCCAGCGGCCCCCGACAGGGTCCCCAAGAGACCCAGTACTTC. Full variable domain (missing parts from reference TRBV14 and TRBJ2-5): EAGVTQFPSHSVIEKGQTVTLRCDPISGHDNLYWYRRVMGKEIKFLLHFVKESKQDESGMPNNRFLAERTGGTYSTLKVQPAELEDSGVYFCASGPRQGPQETQYFGPGTRLLVL.

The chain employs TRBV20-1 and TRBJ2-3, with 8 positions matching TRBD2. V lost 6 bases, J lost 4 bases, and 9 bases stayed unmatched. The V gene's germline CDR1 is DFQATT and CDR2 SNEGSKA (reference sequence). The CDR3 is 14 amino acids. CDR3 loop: CSARRGGPPDTQYF. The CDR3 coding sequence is TGCAGTGCCCGACGGGGGGGGCCCCCAGATACGCAGTATTTT.

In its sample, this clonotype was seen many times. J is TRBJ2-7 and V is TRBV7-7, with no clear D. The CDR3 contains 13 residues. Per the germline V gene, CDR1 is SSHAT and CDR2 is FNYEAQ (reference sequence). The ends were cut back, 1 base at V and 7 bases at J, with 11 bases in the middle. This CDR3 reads CASSLGGPSEQYF. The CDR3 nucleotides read TGTGCCAGCAGCTTAGGCGGTCCCTCGGAGCAGTACTTC.

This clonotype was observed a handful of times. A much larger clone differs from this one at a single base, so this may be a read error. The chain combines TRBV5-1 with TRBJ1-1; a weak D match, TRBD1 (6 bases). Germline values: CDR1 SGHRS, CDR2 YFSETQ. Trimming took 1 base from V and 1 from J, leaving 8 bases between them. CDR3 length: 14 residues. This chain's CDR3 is CASSLQGRNTEAFF. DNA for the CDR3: TGCGCCAGCAGCTTGCAGGGGAGGAACACTGAAGCTTTCTTT.

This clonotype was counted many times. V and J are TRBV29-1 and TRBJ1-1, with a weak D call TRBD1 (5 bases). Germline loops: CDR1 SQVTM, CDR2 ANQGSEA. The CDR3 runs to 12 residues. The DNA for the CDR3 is TGCGCACTCGAAACGGGGGGCACTGAAGCTTTCTTT. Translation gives CALETGGTEAFF. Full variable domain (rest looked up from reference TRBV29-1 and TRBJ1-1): SAVISQKPSRDICQRGTSLTIQCQVDSQVTMMFWYRQQPGQSLTLIATANQGSEATYESGFVIDKFPISRPNLTFSTLTVSNMSPEDSSIYLCALETGGTEAFFGQGTRLTVV.

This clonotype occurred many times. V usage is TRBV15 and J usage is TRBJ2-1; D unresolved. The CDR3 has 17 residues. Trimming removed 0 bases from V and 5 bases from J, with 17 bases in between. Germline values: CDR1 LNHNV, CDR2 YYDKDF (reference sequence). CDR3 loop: CATSREGSLVANNEQFF. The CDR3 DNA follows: TGTGCCACCAGCAGAGAGGGATCTCTGGTGGCAAACAATGAGCAGTTCTTC.

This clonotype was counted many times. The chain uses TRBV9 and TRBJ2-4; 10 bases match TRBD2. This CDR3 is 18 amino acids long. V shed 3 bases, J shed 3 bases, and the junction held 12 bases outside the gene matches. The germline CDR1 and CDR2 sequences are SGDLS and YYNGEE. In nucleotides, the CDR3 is TGTGCCAGCAGCGATGACAGATTAGCGGGAGGAGGCAAAAACATTCAGTACTTC. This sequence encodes CASSDDRLAGGGKNIQYF.

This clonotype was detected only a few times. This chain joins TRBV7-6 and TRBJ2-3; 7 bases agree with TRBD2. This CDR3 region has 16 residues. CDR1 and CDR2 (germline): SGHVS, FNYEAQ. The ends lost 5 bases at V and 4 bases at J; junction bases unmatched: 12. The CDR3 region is CASSPEVAGEADTQYF. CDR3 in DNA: TGTGCCAGCAGCCCAGAAGTTGCGGGAGAAGCAGATACGCAGTATTTT.